The present T cell receptor beta chain was sequenced within a study of memory CD4+ T cells and cytomegalovirus serostatus. The overall study: Of the healthy Belgian adults, roughly ten were CMV seropositive and 20 to 25 seronegative. The study, taken as a whole, reports: Of under 200 reported CMV TCRbeta sequences, under 70 were found in memory CD4+ repertoires.

Single viable CD3+CD4+CD8-CD45RO+ cells were sorted as the memory CD4+ T cells. After thawing, CD4+ T cells were positively selected. TCRdb's copy holds only in-frame clones and misses some; the assay was immunoSEQ multiplex PCR. The data show over 65,000 clones, roughly 80% seen once. For this clone: Its cognate antigen is unknown.

The source of this sequence is an adult in good health and CMV-seropositive. The sequenced material came from memory CD4+ T cells from blood.

CDR3 sequence (DNA): TGTGCCATCAGTGAAAAAGGGAGCCGTATAAATTCACCCCTCCACTTT. Translated: CAISEKGSRINSPLHF. This chain joins TRBV10-3 and TRBJ1-6; no clear D. CDR3 length: 16 amino acids. V lost 3 bases to trimming and J lost 7 bases, with 16 bases between them. CDR1 is ENHRY and CDR2 is SYGVKD in the germline V gene.